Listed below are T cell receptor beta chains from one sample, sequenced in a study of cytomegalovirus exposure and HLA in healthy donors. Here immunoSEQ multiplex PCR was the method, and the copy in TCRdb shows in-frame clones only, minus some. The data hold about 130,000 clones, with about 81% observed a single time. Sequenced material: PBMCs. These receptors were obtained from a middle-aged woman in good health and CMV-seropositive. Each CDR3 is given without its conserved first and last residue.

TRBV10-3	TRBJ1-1	AISEGQGGGLTEAF
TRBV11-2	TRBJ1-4	ASSLRSGEEKLF
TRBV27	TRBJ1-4	ASRGGEKLF
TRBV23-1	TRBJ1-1	ASSLLFGRGQGAF
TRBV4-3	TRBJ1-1	ASSPLLSTEAF
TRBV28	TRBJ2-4	ASRSGGSNIQY
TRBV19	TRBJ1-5	ASTPLSGNNQPQH
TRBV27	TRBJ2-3	ASSLTSGSSTDTQY
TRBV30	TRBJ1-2	AWAGGGLDYT
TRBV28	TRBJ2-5	ASSLDRGETQY
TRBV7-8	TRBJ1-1	ASSLGGGTEAF
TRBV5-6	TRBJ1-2	ASSSETGQGGYGYT
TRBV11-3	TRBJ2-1	ASSPTSPGLAEQF
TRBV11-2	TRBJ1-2	ASSLERDEAGWNYGYT
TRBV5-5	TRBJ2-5	ASSLGLAGWTQY
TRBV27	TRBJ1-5	ASSAQRANQPQH
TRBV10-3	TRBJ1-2	AISESTQGQGNDYGYT
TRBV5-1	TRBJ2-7	ASSLLGGEGYEQY
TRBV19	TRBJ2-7	ASSSGLHSYEQY
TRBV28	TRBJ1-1	ASSFIQGTEAF
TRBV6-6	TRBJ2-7	ASSHYRVAYEQY
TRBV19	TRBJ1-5	ASSIGQGPGPQH
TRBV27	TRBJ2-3	ASSLTGGRGDTQY
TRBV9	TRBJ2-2	ASSGTSGGVGELF
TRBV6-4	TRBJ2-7	ASSDSTGDRGPLVSYEQY
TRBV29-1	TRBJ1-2	SVGTYGDYGYT
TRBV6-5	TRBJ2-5	ASSGWRGVQETQY
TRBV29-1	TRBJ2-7	SVAHITSGTTYEQY
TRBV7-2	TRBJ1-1	ASSLGQLNTEAF
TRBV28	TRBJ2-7	ASIGQGSYEQY
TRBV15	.	ATSRDKGAGGSYEQY
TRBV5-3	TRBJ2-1	ARRYPGTEIYNEQF
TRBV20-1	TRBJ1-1	SVAVNTEAF
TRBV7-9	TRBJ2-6	ASGMIHQGSGANVLT
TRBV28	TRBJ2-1	ASSPNLGSGDYNEQF
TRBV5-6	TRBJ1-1	ASSWDRGRAEAF
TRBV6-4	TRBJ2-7	ASQRRGRYEQY
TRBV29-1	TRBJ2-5	SVGAGEETQY
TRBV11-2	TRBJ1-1	ASSSRRDTEAF
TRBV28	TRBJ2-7	ASSFTGYEQY
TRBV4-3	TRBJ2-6	ASSQDLRRNPGANVLT
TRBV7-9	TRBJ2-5	ASRSLGLAGGPYQETQY
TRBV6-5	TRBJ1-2	ASSRIGTGYGYT
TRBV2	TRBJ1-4	ASSEGIFRETNEKLF
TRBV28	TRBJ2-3	ASHGETPSTDTQY
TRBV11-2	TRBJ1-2	ASSSLRLTGYT
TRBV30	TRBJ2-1	AWRLAGGREQF
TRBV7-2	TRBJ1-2	ASSLNVGQGYGYT
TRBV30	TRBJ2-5	AWSVSYRLQETQY
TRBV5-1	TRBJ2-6	ASSLTLSGANVLT
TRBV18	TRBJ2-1	ASSPPAGNYNEQF
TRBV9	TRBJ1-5	ASSVDRGHSNQPQH
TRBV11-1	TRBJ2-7	ASSPQKGLKSREQY
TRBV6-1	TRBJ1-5	ASSGSWTGDFWH
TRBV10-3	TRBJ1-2	AINPNDRGSPNYGYT
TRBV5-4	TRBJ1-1	ASSSAGSNTEAF
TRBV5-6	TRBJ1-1	ASSFFGQGYTEAF
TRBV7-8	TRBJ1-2	ASSLGGAPGQSSYGYT
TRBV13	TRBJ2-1	ASSLGGQGNNEQF